This T cell receptor (beta chain) is drawn from a study of cytomegalovirus exposure and HLA in healthy donors. The PCR was carried out with 60 Vbeta primers and 13 Jbeta primers. Under the authors' procedure: Later work found 65 million to 90 million unique TCR beta chains, with approximately 12 million shared. Only in-frame clones appear in the TCRdb table, and some are missing; sequencing was by immunoSEQ multiplex PCR. The DNA was the basis for D and trimming; V, J and clone size are from that table. This table holds tens of thousands of clones, around 75% found once. The V segment lost 6 bases and the J segment 5 bases; nucleotides outside the gene matches: 7. CDR1 KGHSH and CDR2 LQKENI come from the germline V gene. CDR3 length equals 15 residues. Study-level results: What a later analysis showed was that several of the most significant clusters appeared linked to common viral pathogens. Productive rates of about 87% or about 30% were seen for most TCR beta V segments in an earlier analysis. V- and J-gene trimming in TCR beta was tied to a missense DCLRE1C variant by an analysis performed later.

Remarks on this clone: Antigen specificity is unknown.

The sequence derives from a middle-aged man in good health and CMV-seropositive. This chain connects TRBV18 to TRBJ1-4; 9 nucleotides align to TRBD1. Source material: PBMCs. CDR3 sequence: CASSPAGTGNEKLFF. The CDR3, as DNA: TGTGCCAGCTCCCCAGCCGGGACAGGGAATGAAAAACTGTTTTTT.